This T cell receptor (beta chain) was retrieved from a study of response to subunit inactivated influenza vaccine. Via MiXCR, TCRdb re-called the RT-PCR reads, giving one row per CDR3 protein. This table has some 600,000 distinct CDR3 sequences, 14% appearing once. The germline V gene encodes CDR1 SEHNR and CDR2 FQNEAQ (reference sequence). The CDR3 is 15 residues long. The V end lost 1 base, the J end lost 6 bases, and 14 bases lay between the germline ends. The receptor comes from a man aged 50 or older who received an inactivated influenza vaccine. The sequencing used PBMCs from blood, collected roughly 15 days before vaccination. V and J are TRBV7-9 and TRBJ2-3; D is unresolved. DNA of the CDR3: TGTGCCAGCAGCTTAGGTTTTTTCGACATCGATACGCAGTATTTT. Amino acid sequence: CASSLGFFDIDTQYF.